One sample yielded the 4 T cell receptor beta chains listed below, sequenced in a study of T cells expressing NK-cell markers. Reprocessing the 5' RACE reads, TCRdb reports a single entry for every CDR3 protein and omits DNA. This repertoire includes fewer than 25,000 distinct CDR3 sequences. Sequenced: blood T cells: a sorted CD56 or NKG2C T cell subset, CD4+ or CD8+ T cells, or bulk PBMC T cells (not recorded which). Every receptor here comes from a man aged 18-69 years in good health.

This rearrangement joins TRBV20-1 to TRBJ2-7. The length of the CDR3 is 11 residues. The germline CDR1 and CDR2 sequences are DFQATT and SNEGSKA (reference sequence). CDR3 sequence: CSVAWGYEQYF.

V gene TRBV20-1 combines with J gene TRBJ2-7; TCRdb outputs TRBD2, but without DNA this stays unchecked. The germline V gene has CDR1 DFQATT and CDR2 SNEGSKA (reference sequence). The CDR3 covers 13 residues. The CDR3 reads CSAARGTRYEQYF.

V usage is TRBV9 and J usage is TRBJ2-2. The length of the CDR3 is 15 residues. CDR1 and CDR2 (germline): SGDLS, YYNGEE. The CDR3 loop is CASSVEGANTGELFF.

The rearrangement uses TRBV18 and TRBJ2-2. This CDR3 is built from 17 residues. Germline-derived CDR1 and CDR2 are KGHSH and LQKENI. The CDR3 sequence is CASSPPMRTGNTGELFF.